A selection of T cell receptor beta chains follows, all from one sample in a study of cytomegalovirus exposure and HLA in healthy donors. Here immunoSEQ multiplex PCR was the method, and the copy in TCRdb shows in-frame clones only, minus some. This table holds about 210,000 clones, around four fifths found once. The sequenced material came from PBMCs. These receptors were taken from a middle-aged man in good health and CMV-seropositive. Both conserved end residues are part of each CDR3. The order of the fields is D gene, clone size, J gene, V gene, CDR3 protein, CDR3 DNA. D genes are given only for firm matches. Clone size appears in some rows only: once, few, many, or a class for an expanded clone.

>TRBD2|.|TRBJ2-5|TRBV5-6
CASSLDLAGGSGETQYF
TGTGCCAGCAGCTTGGACCTAGCGGGAGGAAGTGGAGAGACCCAGTACTTC
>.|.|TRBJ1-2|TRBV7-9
CASSLGRDGGYTF
TGTGCCAGCAGCTTAGGGAGGGACGGGGGCTACACCTTC
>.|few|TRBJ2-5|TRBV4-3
CASSQDLRTTFTHF
TGCGCCAGCAGCCAAGATCTTAGGACTACATTTACTCACTTC
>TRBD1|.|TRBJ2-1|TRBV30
CAWSVTGQGDNEQFF
TGTGCCTGGAGTGTAACGGGACAGGGGGACAATGAGCAGTTCTTC
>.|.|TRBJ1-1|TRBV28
CASRLNGPANTEAFF
TGTGCCAGCAGACTAAACGGTCCCGCGAACACTGAAGCTTTCTTT
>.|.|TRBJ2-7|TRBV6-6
CASSRGTTYEQYF
TGTGCCAGCAGCCGAGGGACAACCTACGAGCAGTACTTC
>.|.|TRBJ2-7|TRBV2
CASRDYEQYF
TGTGCCAGCCGGGATTACGAGCAGTACTTC
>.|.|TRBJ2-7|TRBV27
CASSAQTVSSYEQYF
TGTGCCAGCAGCGCCCAGACAGTGAGCTCCTACGAGCAGTACTTC
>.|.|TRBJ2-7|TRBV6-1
CATSQAGAYEQYF
TGTGCCACCTCCCAGGCAGGGGCCTACGAGCAGTACTTC
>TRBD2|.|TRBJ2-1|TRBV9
CASSAGGGPGNEQFF
TGTGCCAGCAGCGCGGGCGGGGGTCCGGGGAATGAGCAGTTCTTC
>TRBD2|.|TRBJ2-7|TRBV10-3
CAISESRLAGSYEQYF
TGTGCCATCAGTGAGTCGCGGCTAGCGGGCTCCTACGAGCAGTACTTC
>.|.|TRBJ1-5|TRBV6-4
CASSFQTNQPQHF
TGTGCCAGCAGTTTCCAGACAAATCAGCCCCAGCATTTT
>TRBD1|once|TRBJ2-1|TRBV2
CASRQGSYNEQFF
TGTGCCAGCAGACAGGGGTCGTACAATGAGCAGTTCTTC
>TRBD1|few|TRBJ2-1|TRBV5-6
CASSFTGANLYNEQFF
TGTGCCAGCAGCTTTACAGGGGCGAACCTCTACAATGAGCAGTTCTTC
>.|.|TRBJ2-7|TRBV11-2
CASSHPSGTHYEQYF
TGTGCCAGCAGCCATCCGTCCGGGACACACTATGAGCAGTACTTC
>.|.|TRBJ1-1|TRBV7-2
CASSLRTGGNTEAFF
TGTGCCAGCAGCTTACGAACAGGTGGTAACACTGAAGCTTTCTTT
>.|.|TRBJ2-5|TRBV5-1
CASSFLVAGETQYF
TGCGCCAGCAGCTTTTTGGTCGCGGGAGAGACCCAGTACTTC
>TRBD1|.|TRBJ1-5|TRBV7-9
CSSSFLTGDGNQPQHF
TGTTCCAGCAGCTTCCTCACAGGGGACGGGAATCAGCCCCAGCATTTT
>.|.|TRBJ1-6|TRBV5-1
CASSPGRGSYNSPLHF
TGCGCCAGCAGCCCAGGCAGGGGCTCCTATAATTCACCCCTCCACTTT
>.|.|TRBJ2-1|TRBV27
CASSSPTPSSYNEQFF
TGTGCCAGCAGTTCACCGACACCGAGCTCCTACAATGAGCAGTTCTTC
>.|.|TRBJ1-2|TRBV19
CASSILTRGGYTF
TGTGCCAGTAGTATCTTAACCAGAGGCGGCTACACCTTC
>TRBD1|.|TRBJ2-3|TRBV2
CASAVGTGGTDTQYF
TGTGCCAGCGCCGTAGGGACAGGCGGCACAGATACGCAGTATTTT
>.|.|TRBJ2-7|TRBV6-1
CASSEKATRLDEQYF
TGTGCCAGCAGTGAAAAAGCGACTAGATTGGACGAGCAGTACTTC
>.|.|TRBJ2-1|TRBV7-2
CASSLGAAYNEQFF
TGTGCCAGCAGCTTAGGAGCGGCCTACAATGAGCAGTTCTTC
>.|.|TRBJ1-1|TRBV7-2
CASILSRQNTEAFF
TGTGCCAGCATCTTAAGCCGACAGAACACTGAAGCTTTCTTT
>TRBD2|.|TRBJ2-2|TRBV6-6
CASSPSWAGGSGELFF
TGTGCCAGCAGTCCCTCCTGGGCGGGAGGATCCGGGGAGCTGTTTTTT
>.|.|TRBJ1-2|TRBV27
CASRPGGSSAGYTF
TGTGCCAGCAGGCCCGGGGGAAGCTCGGCTGGCTACACCTTC
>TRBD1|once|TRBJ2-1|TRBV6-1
CASKRQGGNEQFF
TGTGCCAGCAAAAGACAGGGGGGCAATGAGCAGTTCTTC
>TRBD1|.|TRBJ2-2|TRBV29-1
CSVDGTGGVGELFF
TGCAGCGTGGATGGGACAGGGGGCGTCGGGGAGCTGTTTTTT
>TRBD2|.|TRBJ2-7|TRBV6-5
CASRQTSERVGEQYF
TGTGCCAGCAGACAGACTAGCGAGCGGGTCGGCGAGCAGTACTTC
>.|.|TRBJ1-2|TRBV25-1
CASSGPSPYYGYTF
TGTGCCAGCAGTGGGCCTTCTCCCTACTATGGCTACACCTTC
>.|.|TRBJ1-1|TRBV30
CAWSPRGNTEAFF
TGTGCCTGGAGTCCCCGAGGGAACACTGAAGCTTTCTTT
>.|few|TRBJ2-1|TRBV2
CASSPREASSYNEQFF
TGTGCCAGCAGCCCGAGGGAGGCGTCCTCCTACAATGAGCAGTTCTTC
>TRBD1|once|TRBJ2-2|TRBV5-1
CASSGDRGRIGELFF
TGCGCCAGCAGCGGAGACAGGGGGAGGATCGGGGAGCTGTTTTTT
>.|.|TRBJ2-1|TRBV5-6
CASSLVSGYNEQFF
TGTGCCAGCAGCTTGGTAAGCGGGTACAATGAGCAGTTCTTC
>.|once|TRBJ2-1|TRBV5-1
CASAGGTYNEQFF
TGCGCCAGCGCAGGTGGGACTTACAATGAGCAGTTCTTC
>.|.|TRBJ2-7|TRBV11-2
CASSLQSYEQYF
TGTGCCAGCAGCTTACAATCCTACGAGCAGTACTTC
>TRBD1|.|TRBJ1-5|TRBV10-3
CAISSGTGGGREPQHF
TGTGCCATCAGTTCCGGGACAGGGGGGGGTAGGGAGCCCCAGCATTTT
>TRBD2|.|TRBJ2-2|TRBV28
CASSGTSVPGELFF
TGTGCCAGCAGTGGGACTAGCGTCCCCGGGGAGCTGTTTTTT
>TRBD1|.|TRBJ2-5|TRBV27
CASSPIGTAQETQYF
TGTGCCAGCAGCCCCATCGGGACAGCACAAGAGACCCAGTACTTC
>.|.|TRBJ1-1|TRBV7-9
CATGRNTEAFF
TGTGCCACCGGGAGGAACACTGAAGCTTTCTTT